This TCR beta chain was retrieved from a study of neurological immune-mediated disorders. TCRdb used MiXCR to reprocess the 5' RACE reads, holding one entry per CDR3 protein. The repertoire consists of more than 45,000 distinct CDR3 sequences, with roughly 4.6% occurring once and the leading ten covering approximately 2.9%. This clonotype was found many times. CDR3 length: 16 amino acids. CDR1 and CDR2 (germline): SGHRS, YFSETQ. After removal of 3 bases from V and 2 bases from J, the junction contained 5 bases not matched to a gene. V usage is TRBV5-1 and J usage is TRBJ2-3; TRBD2 matches at 11 bases. Sequences were obtained from PBMCs. This clonotype was sampled from a man in his fifties with multiple sclerosis. CDR3 region: CASSSRLAGITDTQYF. The DNA of the CDR3 is TGCGCCAGCAGCTCAAGACTAGCGGGGATCACAGATACGCAGTATTTT.